What follows describes a single T cell receptor beta chain. What it recognizes is unknown. The data were taken from a study of siplizumab effects on memory and regulatory T cells. Study-level points and caveats: In unstimulated cells, naive T cells appeared more diverse than memory T cells and seemed major alloresponse contributors. In controls, less than 30% of mappable alloreactive CD4+ clones were Treg-derived on average, versus around 70% with siplizumab. Of the proliferating CD4+ or CD8+ clones, roughly 80-96% lacked a naive or memory phenotype that could be assigned. Alloreactive clones mapping to unstimulated subsets formed only a minor fraction.

Data came from immunoSEQ multiplex PCR; TCRdb stores just in-frame clones and leaves some out. The table shows 90,000 to 140,000 clones, with approximately 94% occurring only once. Trimming left V 8 bases short and J 3 bases short, with 8 bases between. The CDR3 runs to 11 residues. Per germline, CDR1 MNHNS and CDR2 SASEGT. The chain recombines TRBV6-1 with TRBJ2-7; D ambiguous. The TCR originated in a human donor in good health. Sequenced sample: CD4+ T cells sorted from blood. Here the CDR3 DNA reads TGTGCCAGCTTCTCAGGCTACGAGCAGTACTTC. It specifies CASFSGYEQYF.